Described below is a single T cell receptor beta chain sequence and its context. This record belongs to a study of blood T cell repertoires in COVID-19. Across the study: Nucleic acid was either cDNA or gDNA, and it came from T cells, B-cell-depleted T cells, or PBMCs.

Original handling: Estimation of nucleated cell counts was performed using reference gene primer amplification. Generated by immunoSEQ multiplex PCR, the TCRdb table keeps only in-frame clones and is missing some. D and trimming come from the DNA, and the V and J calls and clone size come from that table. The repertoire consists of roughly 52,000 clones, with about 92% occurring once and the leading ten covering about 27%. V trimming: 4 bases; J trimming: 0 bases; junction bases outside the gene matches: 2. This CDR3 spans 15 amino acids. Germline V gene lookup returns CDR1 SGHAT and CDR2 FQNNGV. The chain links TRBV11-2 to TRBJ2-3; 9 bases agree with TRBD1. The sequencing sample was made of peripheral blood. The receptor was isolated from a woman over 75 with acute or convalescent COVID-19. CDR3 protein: CASSYGTGSTDTQYF. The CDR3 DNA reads TGTGCCAGCAGCTACGGGACAGGGAGCACAGATACGCAGTATTTT. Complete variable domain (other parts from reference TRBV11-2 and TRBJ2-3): EAGVAQSPRYKIIEKRQSVAFWCNPISGHATLYWYQQILGQGPKLLIQFQNNGVVDDSQLPKDRFSAERLKGVDSTLKIQPAKLEDSAVYLCASSYGTGSTDTQYFGPGTRLTVL.